This TCR beta chain derives from a study of blood T cell repertoires in COVID-19. Across the study: Specimens from acute and convalescent COVID-19 originated in the United States, Italy and Spain. The cDNA or gDNA used as material had been derived from T cells, B-cell-depleted T cells, or PBMCs.

Profiled with immunoSEQ multiplex PCR; TCRdb holds only in-frame clones, not every one. The top ten clones hold roughly a tenth of a sample with approximately 330,000 clones, around 90% of them seen once. CDR1 MNHEY and CDR2 SMNVEV come from the germline V gene (reference sequence). CDR3 length: 15 amino acids. The V segment lost 6 bases and the J segment 2 bases; nucleotides outside the gene matches: 7. Patients from Seattle were sampled longitudinally, starting during active infection. The chain has TRBV27 and TRBJ2-5, with 9 bases aligning to TRBD2. This receptor was taken from a man aged 25 to 45 with COVID-19, enrolled during active disease. The sequencing input was peripheral blood. Here the CDR3 DNA reads TGTGCCAGCAGACCGGGACTAGCCTGGCAAGAGACCCAGTACTTC. The encoded protein is CASRPGLAWQETQYF.